Below, 10 T cell receptor beta chains from the same sample are listed, as sequenced in a study of blood T cell repertoires in COVID-19. Profiled with immunoSEQ multiplex PCR; TCRdb holds only in-frame clones, not every one. Of 130,000 or so clones in the sample, more than 85% were seen once. What was sequenced was peripheral blood. These receptors all stem from a man in his fifties with active or convalescent COVID-19.

The chain joins TRBV5-1 to TRBJ2-3; D gene uncertain. V was shortened by 2 bases and J by 4 bases, with 17 bases between the two germline ends. This CDR3 contains 16 residues. CDR1 is SGHRS and CDR2 is YFSETQ in the germline V gene. The CDR3 nucleotides are TGCGCCAGCAGCTTATTTGGGCAGGATGTTTCAGATACGCAGTATTTT. This encodes CASSLFGQDVSDTQYF.

This clone showed up just once. This chain joins TRBV5-4 and TRBJ1-1; weak D call: TRBD1 (6 bases). V lost 1 base, J lost 4 bases, and 14 bases lay in between. Germline CDR1 is SGHNT and CDR2 is YYREEE (reference sequence). CDR3 size: 15 residues. The CDR3 protein is CASSLSRQVGTEAFF. The CDR3 nucleotides are TGTGCCAGCAGCTTGAGCCGACAGGTGGGCACTGAAGCTTTCTTT.

The rearrangement uses TRBV20-1 and TRBJ2-1; 8 bases are shared with TRBD2. The V and J ends lost 5 bases and 16 bases, in that order; junction bases with no gene match: 7. The V gene's germline CDR1 is DFQATT and CDR2 SNEGSKA (reference sequence). The CDR3 length is 10 residues. Here the CDR3 DNA reads TGCAGTGCTTTCAGCGGGGGCACATTCTTC. It specifies CSAFSGGTFF.

The V call is TRBV27, the J call TRBJ2-5, with TRBD2 matching over 10 bases. V lost 2 bases to trimming and J lost 5 bases; unmatched junction nucleotides: 8. CDR3 length: 16 residues. Germline V lookup: CDR1 MNHEY, CDR2 SMNVEV (reference sequence). The CDR3 DNA follows: TGTGCCAGCAGTTTAGGAAGCGGGGGGGCCGGGGAGACCCAGTACTTC. This encodes CASSLGSGGAGETQYF.

The rearrangement uses TRBV28 and TRBJ1-1; a possible D gene is TRBD1 (5 bases). CDR1 is MDHEN and CDR2 is SYDVKM in the germline V gene. V dropped 7 bases and J dropped 5 bases, with 8 bases sitting between them. The CDR3 length is 11 residues. The CDR3 sequence: CASMGRTEAFF. In DNA, the CDR3 is TGTGCCAGCATGGGGCGGACTGAAGCTTTCTTT.

The chain combines TRBV7-8 with TRBJ2-2; D unclear. This CDR3 is 12 amino acids long. Trimming took off 4 bases at V and 3 bases at J, with 3 bases between the two ends. CDR1 and CDR2 (germline): SGHVS, FQNEAQ. This CDR3 is CASSYYTGELFF. CDR3 DNA: TGTGCCAGCAGCTACTACACCGGGGAGCTGTTTTTT.

This clone was seen a handful of times. The rearrangement links TRBV19 to TRBJ1-5, with TRBD1 matching over 8 bases. There are 16 residues in the CDR3. Germline values: CDR1 LNHDA, CDR2 SQIVND (reference sequence). With 7 bases clipped from V and 7 bases from J, the junction kept 15 bases outside the gene matches. CDR3 loop: CASTQDRELIGQPQHF. Here the CDR3 DNA reads TGTGCCAGTACACAGGACAGGGAACTAATTGGCCAGCCCCAGCATTTT.

The chain combines TRBV5-1 with TRBJ2-7, with 8 bases identical to TRBD2. Germline loops: CDR1 SGHRS, CDR2 YFSETQ. V gave up 0 bases and J gave up 3 bases; unmatched junction bases: 17. CDR3 length: 19 amino acids. The CDR3 sequence: CASSLVRAGAPVAYYEQYF. In DNA form, the CDR3 reads TGCGCCAGCAGCTTGGTGCGAGCGGGAGCCCCTGTGGCATACTACGAGCAGTACTTC. Complete variable domain (other parts from reference TRBV5-1 and TRBJ2-7): KAGVTQTPRYLIKTRGQQVTLSCSPISGHRSVSWYQQTPGQGLQFLFEYFSETQRNKGNFPGRFSGRQFSNSRSEMNVSTLELGDSALYLCASSLVRAGAPVAYYEQYFGPGTRLTVT.

Notes on this clone: The same CDR3 can be traced to other DNA sequences in this sample. The rearrangement joins TRBV29-1 to TRBJ1-6, with TRBD1 matching 7 bases. Trimming removed 4 bases from V and 7 bases from J; junction bases left unmatched: 4. Looked up from germline, CDR1 is SQVTM and CDR2 is ANQGSEA. This CDR3 comprises 13 residues. CDR3 loop: CSVGQGGNSPLHF. CDR3 sequence (DNA): TGCAGCGTTGGACAGGGTGGGAATTCACCCCTCCACTTT. Full variable domain (rest looked up from reference TRBV29-1 and TRBJ1-6): SAVISQKPSRDICQRGTSLTIQCQVDSQVTMMFWYRQQPGQSLTLIATANQGSEATYESGFVIDKFPISRPNLTFSTLTVSNMSPEDSSIYLCSVGQGGNSPLHFGNGTRLTVT.

The rearrangement joins TRBV29-1 to TRBJ1-2, with a tentative D call TRBD1 (6 bases). CDR3 length equals 17 residues. Germline V CDR1 and CDR2: SQVTM, ANQGSEA. The V gene lost 0 bases and the J gene lost 4 bases, with 21 bases spanning the gap. The CDR3 sequence is CSVEDPTGTNLTYGYTF. As DNA, the CDR3 is TGCAGCGTTGAAGATCCTACCGGGACAAATTTAACCTATGGCTACACCTTC.